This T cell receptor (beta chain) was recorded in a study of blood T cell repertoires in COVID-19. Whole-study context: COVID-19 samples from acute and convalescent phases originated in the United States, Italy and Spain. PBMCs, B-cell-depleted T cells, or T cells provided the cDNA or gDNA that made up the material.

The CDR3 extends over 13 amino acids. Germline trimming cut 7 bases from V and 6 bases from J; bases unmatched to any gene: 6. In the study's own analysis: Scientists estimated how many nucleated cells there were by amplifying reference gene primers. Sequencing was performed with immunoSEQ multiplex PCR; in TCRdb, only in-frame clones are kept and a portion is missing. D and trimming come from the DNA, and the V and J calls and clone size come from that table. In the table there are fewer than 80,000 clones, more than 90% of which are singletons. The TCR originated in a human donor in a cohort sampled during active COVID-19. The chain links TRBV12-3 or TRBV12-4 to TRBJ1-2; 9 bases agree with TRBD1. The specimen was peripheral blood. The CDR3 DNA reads TGTGCCAGCACCCCAACAGGGGGCGATGGCTACACCTTC. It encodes CASTPTGGDGYTF.